This is a list of T cell receptor beta chains from one sample in a study of blood T cell repertoires in COVID-19. TCRdb keeps only in-frame clones here, not all; method: immunoSEQ multiplex PCR. The sample comprises 35,000 to 45,000 clones, roughly 81% of which are singletons, and about 13% rests with the top ten. Specimen: peripheral blood. These receptors all come from a woman aged 70-85 years in a cohort sampled during active COVID-19. Both conserved end residues are part of each CDR3. The D gene is left open where the match is weak. Clone size, where shown, is once, few, many, or a class for clones that have expanded.

J gene,D gene,CDR3 length,clone size,V gene,CDR3 protein,CDR3 DNA
TRBJ2-7,TRBD2,13,few,TRBV19,CASRPGLATEQYF,TGTGCCAGTAGGCCGGGACTAGCTACCGAGCAGTACTTC
TRBJ2-3,-,14,-,TRBV29-1,CSVLVRGRTDTQYF,TGCAGCGTCCTCGTCAGGGGGAGGACAGATACGCAGTATTTT
TRBJ2-1,TRBD2,16,-,TRBV19,CASSGLAGDVYNEQFF,TGTGCCAGTAGTGGACTAGCGGGAGACGTTTACAATGAGCAGTTCTTC
TRBJ2-2,-,13,few,TRBV12-3/TRBV12-4,CASRSSTAGELFF,TGTGCCAGCAGGTCTAGCACTGCCGGGGAGCTGTTTTTT
TRBJ2-7,-,14,-,TRBV2,CASSAQGSFYEQYF,TGTGCCAGCAGTGCACAGGGAAGCTTCTACGAGCAGTACTTC
TRBJ1-1,TRBD1,13,-,TRBV29-1,CSARGQGIFEAFF,TGCAGCGCCAGGGGACAGGGGATTTTTGAAGCTTTCTTT
TRBJ2-7,TRBD2,13,-,TRBV6-6,CAARGGAVGEQYF,TGTGCCGCACGCGGGGGAGCTGTGGGCGAGCAGTACTTC
TRBJ2-5,-,14,few,TRBV5-1,CASSHGQSQETQYF,TGCGCCAGCAGCCACGGACAGTCCCAAGAGACCCAGTACTTC
TRBJ2-3,TRBD2,14,medium-sized,TRBV18,CASSPPAGGGTQYF,TGTGCCAGCTCACCACCAGCGGGAGGGGGTACGCAGTATTTT
TRBJ2-4,TRBD1,17,once,TRBV18,CASSPVTGAGAKNIQYF,TGTGCCAGCTCACCTGTGACAGGGGCAGGAGCCAAAAACATTCAGTACTTC
TRBJ1-2,TRBD1,16,-,TRBV18,CASSPAVGTGGSGYTF,TGTGCCAGCTCACCCGCGGTTGGGACAGGGGGCTCTGGCTACACCTTC
TRBJ1-6,TRBD1,14,few,TRBV5-4,CASSLTGVNSPLHF,TGTGCCAGCAGCCTGACAGGGGTTAATTCACCCCTCCACTTT
TRBJ2-7,TRBD1,13,-,TRBV29-1,CRELTGDPYEQYF,TGCAGGGAACTGACAGGGGACCCCTACGAGCAGTACTTC
TRBJ2-5,TRBD2,14,-,TRBV2,CASSDTSGQETQYF,TGTGCCAGCAGTGACACTAGCGGCCAAGAGACCCAGTACTTC
TRBJ2-5,-,15,-,TRBV28,CASSPRLWIGETQYF,TGTGCCAGCAGTCCCCGCCTTTGGATCGGGGAGACCCAGTACTTC
TRBJ1-2,TRBD1,15,-,TRBV6-1,CASSDRDRVSYGYTF,TGTGCCAGCAGTGACCGGGACAGGGTGTCCTATGGCTACACCTTC
TRBJ2-3,TRBD1,16,-,TRBV6-5,CASSYSSRGFTDTQYF,TGTGCCAGCAGTTACTCGAGCAGGGGGTTCACAGATACGCAGTATTTT
TRBJ1-1,-,13,-,TRBV30,CAWTFMPGTEAFF,TGTGCCTGGACCTTTATGCCGGGAACTGAAGCTTTCTTT
TRBJ2-3,TRBD1,15,-,TRBV4-1,CASSLAGQGTDTQYF,TGCGCCAGCAGCCTTGCGGGACAGGGGACAGATACGCAGTATTTT
TRBJ1-4,-,13,medium-sized,TRBV28,CASSRGPNEKLFF,TGTGCCAGTTCCAGGGGACCTAATGAAAAACTGTTTTTT
TRBJ2-7,TRBD1,13,-,TRBV7-6,CASSQDRGYEQYF,TGTGCCAGCAGCCAGGACAGGGGCTACGAGCAGTACTTC
TRBJ1-5,-,13,-,TRBV30,CAWSTSSNQPQHF,TGTGCCTGGAGTACGAGTAGCAATCAGCCCCAGCATTTT
TRBJ2-7,TRBD2,13,once,TRBV14,CASSQGLDYEQYF,TGTGCCAGCAGCCAGGGACTAGACTACGAGCAGTACTTC
TRBJ1-5,TRBD1,16,-,TRBV4-1,CASSQGDRRGNQPQHF,TGCGCCAGCAGCCAAGGGGACAGAAGAGGCAATCAGCCCCAGCATTTT
TRBJ1-5,-,15,-,TRBV6-5,CASSQLGGRGRPQHF,TGTGCCAGCAGCCAACTTGGCGGCCGGGGGAGGCCCCAGCATTTT
TRBJ1-1,TRBD1,15,-,TRBV9,CASSVWGQGDTEAFF,TGTGCCAGCAGCGTATGGGGACAGGGGGACACTGAAGCTTTCTTT
TRBJ2-1,-,17,-,TRBV18,CASSPPYPARGYNEQFF,TGTGCCAGCTCACCACCGTATCCAGCCAGAGGTTACAATGAGCAGTTCTTC
TRBJ2-7,TRBD1,18,few,TRBV4-1,CASSQAHAAGTGSYEQYF,TGCGCCAGCAGCCAAGCGCACGCCGCTGGGACAGGCTCCTACGAGCAGTACTTC
TRBJ2-1,-,16,-,TRBV5-1,CASSSVRDSSYNEQFF,TGCGCCAGCAGCTCGGTCCGGGACTCCTCCTACAATGAGCAGTTCTTC
TRBJ2-3,TRBD1,14,-,TRBV9,CASSVGTGADTQYF,TGTGCCAGCAGCGTAGGGACAGGGGCAGATACGCAGTATTTT
TRBJ1-2,-,13,few,TRBV2,CASSDKLGGSYTF,TGTGCCAGCAGTGACAAATTAGGGGGAAGCTACACCTTC
TRBJ2-2,TRBD2,16,-,TRBV5-1,CASRVPGLSNTGELFF,TGCGCCAGCAGGGTTCCGGGACTATCGAACACCGGGGAGCTGTTTTTT
TRBJ1-4,-,12,once,TRBV30,CAWRRGGEKLFF,TGTGCCTGGAGGCGCGGGGGGGAAAAACTGTTTTTT
TRBJ2-2,TRBD1,15,-,TRBV2,CASSEWDRATGELFF,TGTGCCAGCAGTGAATGGGACAGGGCTACCGGGGAGCTGTTTTTT
TRBJ2-7,-,20,-,TRBV4-1,CASSQEHWSEVGQSRNEQYF,TGCGCCAGCAGCCAAGAACACTGGTCGGAGGTAGGGCAGTCGAGGAACGAGCAGTACTTC